Sequencing of this TCR beta chain was carried out in a study of blood T cell repertoires in COVID-19. Study background: The cDNA or gDNA used as material had been derived from T cells, B-cell-depleted T cells, or PBMCs.

In the study's own analysis: Amplification from reference gene primers served as the basis for estimated nucleated cell counts. Profiled with immunoSEQ multiplex PCR; TCRdb holds only in-frame clones, not every one. That table gives V, J and clone size, and the DNA gave D and trimming. The sample holds 150,000 to 200,000 clones, roughly 90% seen once. Trimming removed 11 bases at V and 1 base at J, with 16 bases between. Germline CDR1 is WNHNN and CDR2 is SYGVQD (reference sequence). The CDR3 is 14 amino acids. The J gene is TRBJ2-3, the V gene TRBV10-1; TRBD2 is a possible D gene (5 bases). This receptor was taken from a woman between 18 and 29 years old who had recovered from COVID-19. Sequencing used PBMCs or T cells enriched from blood (not recorded which). The CDR3 spells CAPTHYSGTDTQYF. CDR3 sequence (DNA): TGCGCCCCGACCCACTATAGCGGCACAGATACGCAGTATTTT.